These 10 T cell receptor beta chains were sequenced from one sample in a study of blood T cell repertoires in COVID-19. TCRdb keeps only in-frame clones here, not all; method: immunoSEQ multiplex PCR. This table holds 140,000 to 150,000 clones, approximately 91% found once. Material for sequencing was peripheral blood. Receptors originate from a man in his 70s with acute or convalescent COVID-19.

V is TRBV11-2 and J is TRBJ2-7; tentatively, D is TRBD2 (5 bases). The V and J ends lost 4 bases and 2 bases respectively, with 15 bases between them. The germline V gene has CDR1 SGHAT and CDR2 FQNNGV. The CDR3 length is 15 residues. The CDR3 sequence is CASSSLLMGAYEQYF. The DNA of the CDR3 is TGTGCCAGCAGCTCCTTGTTGATGGGAGCCTACGAGCAGTACTTC.

The genes are TRBV25-1 and TRBJ2-5; D unresolved. CDR1 is MGHDK and CDR2 is SYGVNS in the germline V gene. The CDR3 has 17 residues. The V gene lost 0 bases and the J gene lost 0 bases, with 14 bases spanning the gap. CDR3 residues: CASSEYWPVLYQETQYF. The DNA of the CDR3 is TGTGCCAGCAGTGAATATTGGCCCGTCTTATACCAAGAGACCCAGTACTTC.

The chain carries TRBV19 and TRBJ1-3; D is perhaps TRBD1 (6 bases). CDR1 is LNHDA, CDR2 SQIVND, per germline (reference sequence). The CDR3 is made up of 17 amino acids. V lost 5 bases to trimming and J lost 0 bases, with 17 bases between them. Here the CDR3 reads CASSPTSGDISGNTIYF. DNA for the CDR3: TGTGCCAGTAGTCCCACCAGTGGGGACATCTCTGGAAACACCATATATTTT.

The rearrangement uses TRBV4-1 and TRBJ2-7, with D possibly being TRBD2 (6 bases). This CDR3 has 12 amino acids. V was shortened by 9 bases and J by 6 bases, with 15 bases between the two germline ends. Germline V gene sequence: CDR1 MGHRA, CDR2 YSYEKL. For the CDR3, the DNA is TGCGCCAGGCAGTGGAGGGCCCCCGAGCAGTACTTC. This translates into CARQWRAPEQYF.

This clone has just one count. This chain connects TRBV3-1 (or the pseudogene TRBV3-2) to TRBJ1-4; D is undetermined. The length of the CDR3 is 15 residues. The germline CDR1 and CDR2 sequences are LGHDT and YNNKEL (reference sequence). Deletions cut 6 bases from V and 0 bases from J, with 11 bases between. CDR3 loop: CASSAGLSTNEKLFF. The CDR3 DNA sequence: TGTGCCAGCAGTGCCGGACTGTCAACTAATGAAAAACTGTTTTTT.

V gene TRBV7-9 combines with J gene TRBJ1-2; weak D call: TRBD1 (6 bases). CDR3 length equals 13 residues. Trimming took 2 bases from V and 6 from J, leaving 10 bases between them. The germline gives CDR1 SEHNR, CDR2 FQNEAQ (reference sequence). CDR3 loop: CASSLRRGNGYTF. The CDR3 DNA reads as TGTGCCAGCAGCTTACGCAGGGGTAATGGCTACACCTTC.

The chain joins TRBV11-2 to TRBJ1-6; 8 nucleotides agree with TRBD1. The germline V gene has CDR1 SGHAT and CDR2 FQNNGV. CDR3 size: 15 residues. V was pared by 7 bases and J by 6 bases, with 8 bases of the junction left unmatched. The CDR3: CASNPAGGRNSPLHF. CDR3 bases: TGTGCCAGCAACCCGGCAGGGGGCCGTAATTCACCCCTCCACTTT.

The V and J genes are TRBV19 and TRBJ2-1, with 9 positions matching TRBD1. V lost 4 bases and J lost 10; bases outside the gene matches: 8. This CDR3 contains 14 residues. In germline, CDR1 is LNHDA, CDR2 SQIVND (reference sequence). CDR3 region: CASSTGTGPREQFF. DNA for the CDR3: TGTGCCAGTAGTACCGGGACAGGGCCGAGAGAGCAGTTCTTC. Together with reference TRBV19 and TRBJ2-1, the CDR3 gives the full variable domain: DGGITQSPKYLFRKEGQNVTLSCEQNLNHDAMYWYRQDPGQGLRLIYYSQIVNDFQKGDIAEGYSVSREKKESFPLTVTSAQKNPTAFYLCASSTGTGPREQFFGPGTRLTVL.

V and J are TRBV2 and TRBJ1-5; no clear D. Germline lookup yields CDR1 SNHLY and CDR2 FYNNEI. With 6 bases removed from V and 0 bases from J, the gap between germline ends came to 12 bases. The CDR3 loop spans 15 amino acids. CDR3 loop: CASSGGMNSNQPQHF. The CDR3 DNA reads as TGTGCCAGCAGCGGAGGGATGAATAGCAATCAGCCCCAGCATTTT.

This clone has more than one count but fewer than ten. The genes are TRBV19 and TRBJ2-3, with D possibly TRBD2 on 5 matching bases. V lost 6 bases and J 10 bases, leaving 14 bases between the germline ends. This CDR3 contains 12 residues. Germline V gene lookup returns CDR1 LNHDA and CDR2 SQIVND (reference sequence). The CDR3, as DNA: TGTGCCAGTAGCACGGGGAAGGTTGCGCAGTATTTT. Amino acid sequence: CASSTGKVAQYF.